What follows is one T cell receptor beta chain and its context. These data come from a study of T cell responses to AZD1222 COVID-19 vaccine. The CDR3 extends over 12 amino acids. In germline, CDR1 is SQVTM, CDR2 ANQGSEA. Trimming took off 3 bases at V and 3 bases at J, with 6 bases between the two ends. The assay was immunoSEQ multiplex PCR, and TCRdb's table has in-frame clones only and misses some. The table lists 130,000 or so clones, more than 80% of them singletons. This receptor was taken from an adult in good health. The material sequenced was peripheral blood, taken on day 0 of AZD1222 vaccination. The chain carries TRBV29-1 and TRBJ2-1; D gene unclear. DNA for the CDR3: TGCAGCGTTGAGGCTAGCTACAATGAGCAGTTCTTC. Protein sequence: CSVEASYNEQFF.